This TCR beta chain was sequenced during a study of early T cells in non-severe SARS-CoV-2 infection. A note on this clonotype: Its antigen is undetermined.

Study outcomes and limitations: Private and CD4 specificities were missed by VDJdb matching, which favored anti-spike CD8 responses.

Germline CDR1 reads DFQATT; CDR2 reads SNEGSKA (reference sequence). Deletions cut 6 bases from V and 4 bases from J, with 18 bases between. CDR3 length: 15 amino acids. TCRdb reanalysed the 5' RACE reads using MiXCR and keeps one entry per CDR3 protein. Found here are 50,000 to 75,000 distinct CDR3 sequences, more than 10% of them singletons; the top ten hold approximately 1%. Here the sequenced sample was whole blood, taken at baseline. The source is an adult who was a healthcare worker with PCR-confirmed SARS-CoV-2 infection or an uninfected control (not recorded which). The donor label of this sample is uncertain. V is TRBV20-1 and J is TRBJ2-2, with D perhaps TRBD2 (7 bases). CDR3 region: CSASPGGRGTGELFF. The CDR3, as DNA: TGCAGTGCCAGTCCCGGGGGGCGAGGCACCGGGGAGCTGTTTTTT.